Here is one T cell receptor (beta chain) with its context. Antigen: not known. These data are taken from a study of cytomegalovirus exposure and HLA in healthy donors. Study summary: The approximately 120 validation repertoires were produced on the same platform as the roughly 660 repertoires of the first cohort. This was reported in a later analysis. Points from the study as a whole: Cytomegalovirus association was listed for around 170 TCR beta chains. Per published reports, the classifier diagnosed cytomegalovirus status with high specificity and sensitivity.

Donors came from a validation cohort of approximately 110 subjects, distinct from the first 666-subject cohort. Here immunoSEQ multiplex PCR was the method, and the copy in TCRdb shows in-frame clones only, minus some. The table records tens of thousands of clones, roughly 97% of them present only once. The CDR3 length is 15 residues. In germline, CDR1 is MDHEN, CDR2 SYDVKM. V lost 2 bases and J 0 bases, leaving 8 bases between the germline ends. J is TRBJ1-5 and V is TRBV28; D gene unclear. This TCR was recovered from a man in his thirties or forties in good health and CMV-seropositive. Sequencing used PBMCs. The CDR3 loop is CASSLGGHSNQPQHF. In nucleotides, the CDR3 is TGTGCCAGCAGTTTAGGCGGCCATAGCAATCAGCCCCAGCATTTT.